This TCR beta chain came from a study of T cells in Graves' hyperthyroidism and ophthalmopathy. Regarding the study as a whole: Blood also contained most expanded thyroid clonotypes above 0.001.

Researchers took RNA transcripts and amplified the TCR beta CDR3 regions from them. The HTBI primer set was used in a first-round RT-PCR of the TCR CDR3. TCRdb redid the calling of the multiplex PCR reads with MiXCR, one entry per CDR3 protein. This table holds fewer than 800,000 distinct CDR3 sequences, roughly 17% found once. This CDR3 region has 16 residues. Germline CDR1 and CDR2: MNHNS and SASEGT. Trimming took 4 bases from V and 0 from J, leaving 16 bases between them. This clonotype was counted a few times. The target antigen is unknown. 10 ml fresh peripheral blood yielded the PBMCs. This chain links TRBV6-1 with TRBJ2-7, with D tentatively TRBD1 (6 bases). Material for sequencing was blood. The clonotype comes from a man younger than 35 with Graves' hyperthyroidism. The CDR3 coding sequence is TGTGCCAGCAGTGCCCCGGACAGAAAACACTCCTACGAGCAGTACTTC. This encodes CASSAPDRKHSYEQYF.